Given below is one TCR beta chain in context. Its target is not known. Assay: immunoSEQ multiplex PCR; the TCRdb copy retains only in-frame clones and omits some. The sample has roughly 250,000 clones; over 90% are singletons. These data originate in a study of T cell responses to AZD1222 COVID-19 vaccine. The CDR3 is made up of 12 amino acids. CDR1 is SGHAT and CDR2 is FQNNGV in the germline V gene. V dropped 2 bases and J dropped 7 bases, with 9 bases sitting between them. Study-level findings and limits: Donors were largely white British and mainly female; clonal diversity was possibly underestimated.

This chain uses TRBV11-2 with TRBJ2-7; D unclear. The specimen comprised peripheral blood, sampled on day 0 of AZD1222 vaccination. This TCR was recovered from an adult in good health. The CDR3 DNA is TGTGCCAGCAGCTTAAGTTTGCAAGAGCAGTACTTC. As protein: CASSLSLQEQYF.